In its sample, the clone carrying this T cell receptor beta chain was seen once. These data come from a study of blood T cell repertoires in COVID-19. Study details: Samples representing acute and convalescent COVID-19 were sourced from the United States, Italy and Spain. The analysed material was cDNA or gDNA that came from T cells, B-cell-depleted T cells, or PBMCs.

In the original processing: Quantification of nucleated cells was approximated via reference gene primer amplification. Clones were read by immunoSEQ multiplex PCR, and TCRdb kept only the in-frame ones, dropping some. The V and J calls and clone size are taken from that table; D and trimming were inferred from the DNA. The data show under 150,000 clones, 81% seen once. Sequencing used peripheral blood. This sequence originates from a woman aged 60-75 years with active or convalescent COVID-19.

The CDR3 DNA sequence: TGTGCCAGCAGCTTAGACAGGGCCACTGAAGCTTTCTTT. Translating it yields CASSLDRATEAFF. The V call is TRBV5-4, the J call TRBJ1-1, with 7 bases identical to TRBD1. V was pared by 2 bases and J by 4 bases, with 2 bases of the junction left unmatched. In germline, CDR1 is SGHNT, CDR2 YYREEE (reference sequence). The CDR3 is made up of 13 amino acids.